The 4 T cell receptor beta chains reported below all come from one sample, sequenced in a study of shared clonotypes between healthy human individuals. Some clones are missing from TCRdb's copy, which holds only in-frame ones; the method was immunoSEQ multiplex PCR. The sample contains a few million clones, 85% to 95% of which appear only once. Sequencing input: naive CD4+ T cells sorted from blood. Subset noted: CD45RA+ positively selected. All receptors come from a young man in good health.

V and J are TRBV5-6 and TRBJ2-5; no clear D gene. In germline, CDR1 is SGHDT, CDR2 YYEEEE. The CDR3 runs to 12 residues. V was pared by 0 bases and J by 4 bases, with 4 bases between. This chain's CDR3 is CASSLVTETQYF. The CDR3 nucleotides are TGTGCCAGCAGCTTGGTCACAGAGACCCAGTACTTC. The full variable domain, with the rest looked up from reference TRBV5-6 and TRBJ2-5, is DAGVTQSPTHLIKTRGQQVTLRCSPKSGHDTVSWYQQALGQGPQFIFQYYEEEERQRGNFPDRFSGHQFPNYSSELNVNALLLGDSALYLCASSLVTETQYFGPGTRLLVL.

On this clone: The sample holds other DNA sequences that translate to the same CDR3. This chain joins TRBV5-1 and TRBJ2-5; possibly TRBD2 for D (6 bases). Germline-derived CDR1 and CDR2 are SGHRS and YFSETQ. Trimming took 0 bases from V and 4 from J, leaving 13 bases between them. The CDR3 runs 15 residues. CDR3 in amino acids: CASSLAGGYRETQYF. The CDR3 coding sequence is TGCGCCAGCAGCTTGGCCGGGGGATACCGAGAGACCCAGTACTTC. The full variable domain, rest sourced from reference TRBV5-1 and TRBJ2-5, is KAGVTQTPRYLIKTRGQQVTLSCSPISGHRSVSWYQQTPGQGLQFLFEYFSETQRNKGNFPGRFSGRQFSNSRSEMNVSTLELGDSALYLCASSLAGGYRETQYFGPGTRLLVL.

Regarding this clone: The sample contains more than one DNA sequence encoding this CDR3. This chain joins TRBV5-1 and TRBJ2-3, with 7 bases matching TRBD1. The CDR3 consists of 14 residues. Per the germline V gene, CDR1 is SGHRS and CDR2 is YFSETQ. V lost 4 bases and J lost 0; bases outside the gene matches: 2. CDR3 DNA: TGCGCCAGCAGCACAGGGGCCAGCACAGATACGCAGTATTTT. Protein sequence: CASSTGASTDTQYF.

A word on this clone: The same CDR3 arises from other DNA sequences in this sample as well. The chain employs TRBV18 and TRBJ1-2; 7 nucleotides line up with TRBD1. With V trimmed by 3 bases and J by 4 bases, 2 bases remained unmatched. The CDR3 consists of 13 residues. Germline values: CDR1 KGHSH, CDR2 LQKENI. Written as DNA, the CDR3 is TGTGCCAGCTCACCGGAGGGGGCCTATGGCTACACCTTC. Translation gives CASSPEGAYGYTF.